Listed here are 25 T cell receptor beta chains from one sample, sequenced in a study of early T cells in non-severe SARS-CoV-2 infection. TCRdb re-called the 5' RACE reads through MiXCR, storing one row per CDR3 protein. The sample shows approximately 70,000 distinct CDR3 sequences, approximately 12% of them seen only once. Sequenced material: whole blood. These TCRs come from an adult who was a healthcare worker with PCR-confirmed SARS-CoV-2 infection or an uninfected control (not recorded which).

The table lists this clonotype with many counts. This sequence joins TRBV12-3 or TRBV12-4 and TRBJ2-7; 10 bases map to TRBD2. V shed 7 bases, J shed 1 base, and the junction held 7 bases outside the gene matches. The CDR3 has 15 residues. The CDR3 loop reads CASTHTSGISYEQYF. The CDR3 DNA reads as TGTGCCAGCACTCATACTAGCGGGATTTCCTACGAGCAGTACTTC.

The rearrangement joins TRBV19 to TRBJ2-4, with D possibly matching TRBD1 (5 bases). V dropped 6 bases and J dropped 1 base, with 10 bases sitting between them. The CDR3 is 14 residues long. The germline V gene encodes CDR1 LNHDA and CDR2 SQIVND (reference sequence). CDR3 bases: TGTGCCAGTAGAGGCTCAGGGGCCAAAAACATTCAGTACTTC. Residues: CASRGSGAKNIQYF.

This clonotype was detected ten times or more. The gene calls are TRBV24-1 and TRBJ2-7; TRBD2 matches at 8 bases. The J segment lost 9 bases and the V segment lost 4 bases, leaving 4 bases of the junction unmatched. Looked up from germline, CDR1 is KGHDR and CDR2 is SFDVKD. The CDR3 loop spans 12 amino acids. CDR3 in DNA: TGTGCCACCAGTGAGGAGCGGGGGCTGCAGTACTTC. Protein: CATSEERGLQYF.

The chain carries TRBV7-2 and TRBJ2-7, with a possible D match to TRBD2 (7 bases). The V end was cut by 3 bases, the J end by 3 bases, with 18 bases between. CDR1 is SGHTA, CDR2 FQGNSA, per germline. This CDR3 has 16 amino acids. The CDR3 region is CASSFPGGGRHYEQYF. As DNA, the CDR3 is TGTGCCAGCAGCTTCCCAGGCGGGGGCAGACACTACGAGCAGTACTTC.

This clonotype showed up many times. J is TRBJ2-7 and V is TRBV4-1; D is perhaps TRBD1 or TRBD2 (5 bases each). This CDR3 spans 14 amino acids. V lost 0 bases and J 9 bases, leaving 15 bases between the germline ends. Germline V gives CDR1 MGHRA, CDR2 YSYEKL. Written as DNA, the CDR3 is TGCGCCAGCAGCCAAGATCGGCTGGGGGATGCGCAGTACTTC. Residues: CASSQDRLGDAQYF.

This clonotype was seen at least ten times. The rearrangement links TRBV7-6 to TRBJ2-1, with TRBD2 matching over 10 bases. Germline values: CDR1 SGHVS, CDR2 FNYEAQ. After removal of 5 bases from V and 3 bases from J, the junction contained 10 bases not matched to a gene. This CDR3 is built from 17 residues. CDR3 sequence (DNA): TGTGCCAGCAGCGCTGGGAGTTGGACTAGCGGCTACAATGAGCAGTTCTTC. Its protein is CASSAGSWTSGYNEQFF. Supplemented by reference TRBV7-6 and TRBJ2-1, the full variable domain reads GAGVSQSPRYKVTKRGQDVALRCDPISGHVSLYWYRQALGQGPEFLTYFNYEAQQDKSGLPNDRFSAERPEGSISTLTIQRTEQRDSAMYRCASSAGSWTSGYNEQFFGPGTRLTVL.

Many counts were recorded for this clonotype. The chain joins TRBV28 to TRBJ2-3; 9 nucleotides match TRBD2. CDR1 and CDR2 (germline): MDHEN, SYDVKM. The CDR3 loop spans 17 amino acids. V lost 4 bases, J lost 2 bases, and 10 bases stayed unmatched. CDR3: CASSSLASGGPTDTQYF. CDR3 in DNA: TGTGCCAGCAGTTCTCTCGCAAGCGGGGGGCCCACAGATACGCAGTATTTT.

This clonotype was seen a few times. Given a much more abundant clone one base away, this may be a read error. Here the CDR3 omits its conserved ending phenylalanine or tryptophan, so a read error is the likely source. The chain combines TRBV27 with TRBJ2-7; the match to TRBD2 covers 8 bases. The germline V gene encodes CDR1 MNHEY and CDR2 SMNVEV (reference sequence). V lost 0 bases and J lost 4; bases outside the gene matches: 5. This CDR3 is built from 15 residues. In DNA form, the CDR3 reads TGTGCCAGCAGTTTATCGGCTAGCGGGCCGTACGAGCAGTACTCC. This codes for CASSLSASGPYEQYS.

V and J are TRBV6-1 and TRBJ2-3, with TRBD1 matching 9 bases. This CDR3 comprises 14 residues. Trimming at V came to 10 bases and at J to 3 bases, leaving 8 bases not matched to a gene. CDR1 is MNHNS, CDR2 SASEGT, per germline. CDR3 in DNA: TGTGCCATCAATACAGGGGGCTGGACAGATACGCAGTATTTT. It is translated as CAINTGGWTDTQYF.

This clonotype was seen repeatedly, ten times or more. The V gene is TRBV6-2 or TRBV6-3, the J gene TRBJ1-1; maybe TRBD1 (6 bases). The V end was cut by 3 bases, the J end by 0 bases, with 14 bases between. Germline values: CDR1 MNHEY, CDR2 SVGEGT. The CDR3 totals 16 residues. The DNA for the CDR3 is TGTGCCAGCAGTTATCCGGCAGGGGCGATGAACACTGAAGCTTTCTTT. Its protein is CASSYPAGAMNTEAFF.

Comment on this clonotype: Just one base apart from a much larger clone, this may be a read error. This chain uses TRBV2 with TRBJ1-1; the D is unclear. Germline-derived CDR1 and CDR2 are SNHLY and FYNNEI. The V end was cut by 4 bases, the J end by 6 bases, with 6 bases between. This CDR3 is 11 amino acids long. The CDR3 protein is CASSVRAEAFF. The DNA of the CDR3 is TGTGCCAGCAGTGTCAGAGCTGAAGCTTTCTTT.

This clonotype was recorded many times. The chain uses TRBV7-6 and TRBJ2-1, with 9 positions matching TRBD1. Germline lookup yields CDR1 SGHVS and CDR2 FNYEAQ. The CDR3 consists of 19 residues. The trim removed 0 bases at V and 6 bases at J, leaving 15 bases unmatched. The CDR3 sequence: CASSLALTGGLLFVNEQFF. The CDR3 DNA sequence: TGTGCCAGCAGCTTAGCACTGACAGGGGGGCTCTTGTTTGTCAATGAGCAGTTCTTC.

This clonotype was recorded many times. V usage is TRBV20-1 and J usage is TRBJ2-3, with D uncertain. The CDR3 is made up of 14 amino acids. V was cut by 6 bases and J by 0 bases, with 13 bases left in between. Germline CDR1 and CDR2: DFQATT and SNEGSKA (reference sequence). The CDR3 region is CSARTRTSTDTQYF. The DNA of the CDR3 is TGCAGTGCGCGAACTCGTACTAGCACAGATACGCAGTATTTT.

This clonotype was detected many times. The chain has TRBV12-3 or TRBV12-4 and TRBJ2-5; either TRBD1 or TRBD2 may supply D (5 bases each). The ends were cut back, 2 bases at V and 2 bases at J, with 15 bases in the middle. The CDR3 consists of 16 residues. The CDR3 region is CASSLLAGRGQETQYF. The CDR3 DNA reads TGTGCCAGCAGTTTATTGGCAGGGAGAGGGCAAGAGACCCAGTACTTC.

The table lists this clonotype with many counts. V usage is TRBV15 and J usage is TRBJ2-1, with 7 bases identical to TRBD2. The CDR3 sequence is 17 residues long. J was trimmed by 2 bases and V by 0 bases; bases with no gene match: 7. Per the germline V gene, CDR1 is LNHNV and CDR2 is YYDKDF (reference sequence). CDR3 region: CATSRDPLAVTYNEQFF. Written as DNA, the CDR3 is TGTGCCACCAGCAGAGACCCTCTAGCGGTTACCTACAATGAGCAGTTCTTC. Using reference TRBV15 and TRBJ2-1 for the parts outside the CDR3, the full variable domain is DAMVIQNPRYQVTQFGKPVTLSCSQTLNHNVMYWYQQKSSQAPKLLFHYYDKDFNNEADTPDNFQSRRPNTSFCFLDIRSPGLGDTAMYLCATSRDPLAVTYNEQFFGPGTRLTVL.

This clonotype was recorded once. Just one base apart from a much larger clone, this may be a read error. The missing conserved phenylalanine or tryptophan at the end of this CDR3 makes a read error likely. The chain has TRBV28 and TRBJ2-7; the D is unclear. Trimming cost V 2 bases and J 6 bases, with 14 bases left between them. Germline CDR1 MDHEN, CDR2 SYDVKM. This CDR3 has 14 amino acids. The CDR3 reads CASSLVPGIGEQYL. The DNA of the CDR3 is TGTGCCAGCAGTTTAGTTCCGGGTATCGGCGAGCAGTACCTC.

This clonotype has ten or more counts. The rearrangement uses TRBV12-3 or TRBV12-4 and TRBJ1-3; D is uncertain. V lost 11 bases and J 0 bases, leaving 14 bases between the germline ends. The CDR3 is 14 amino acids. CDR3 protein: CAAGVGNSGNTIYF. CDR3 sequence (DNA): TGTGCCGCCGGGGTCGGGAACTCTGGAAACACCATATATTTT.

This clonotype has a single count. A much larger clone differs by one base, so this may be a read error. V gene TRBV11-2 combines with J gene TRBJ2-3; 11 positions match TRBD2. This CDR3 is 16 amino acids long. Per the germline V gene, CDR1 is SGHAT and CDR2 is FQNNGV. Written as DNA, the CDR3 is TGTGCCAGCAGCTGGACTAGCGGGTTCCGCACAGATACGCAGTGTTTT. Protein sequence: CASSWTSGFRTDTQCF.

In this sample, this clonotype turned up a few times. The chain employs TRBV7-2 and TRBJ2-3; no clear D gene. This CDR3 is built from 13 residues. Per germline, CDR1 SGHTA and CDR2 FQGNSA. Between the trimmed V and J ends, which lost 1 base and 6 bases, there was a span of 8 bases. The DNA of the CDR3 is TGTGCCAGCAGCTTAGATATGGGTGATACGCAGTATTTT. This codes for CASSLDMGDTQYF.

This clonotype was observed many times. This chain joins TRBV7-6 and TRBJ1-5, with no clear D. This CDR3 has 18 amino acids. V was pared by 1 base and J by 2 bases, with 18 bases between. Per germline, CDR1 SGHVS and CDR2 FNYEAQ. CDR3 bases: TGTGCCAGCAGCTTAGTTTCTGGGTTGGGAATAGGCAATCAGCCCCAGCATTTT. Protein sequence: CASSLVSGLGIGNQPQHF.

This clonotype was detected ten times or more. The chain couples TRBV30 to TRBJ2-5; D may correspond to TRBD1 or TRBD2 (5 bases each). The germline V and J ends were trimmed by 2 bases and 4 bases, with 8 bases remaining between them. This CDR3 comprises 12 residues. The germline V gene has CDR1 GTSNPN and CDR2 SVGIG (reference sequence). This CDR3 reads CAWSRGGETQYF. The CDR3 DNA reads TGTGCCTGGAGTCGTGGGGGAGAGACCCAGTACTTC.

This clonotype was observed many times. CDR3 in amino acids: CASRMEPWEQYF. CDR3 DNA: TGTGCCAGCCGAATGGAGCCTTGGGAGCAGTACTTC. This chain links TRBV28 with TRBJ2-7, with D uncertain. There are 12 residues in the CDR3. Between the trimmed V and J ends, which lost 8 bases and 7 bases, there was a span of 15 bases. Germline V gives CDR1 MDHEN, CDR2 SYDVKM.

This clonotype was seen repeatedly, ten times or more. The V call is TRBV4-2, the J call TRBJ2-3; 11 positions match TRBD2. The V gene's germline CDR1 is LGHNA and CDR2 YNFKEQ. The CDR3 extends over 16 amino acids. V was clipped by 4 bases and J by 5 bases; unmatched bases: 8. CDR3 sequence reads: CASSRTGTSGVDTQYF. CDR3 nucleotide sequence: TGTGCCAGCAGCCGTACCGGGACTAGCGGTGTAGATACGCAGTATTTT.

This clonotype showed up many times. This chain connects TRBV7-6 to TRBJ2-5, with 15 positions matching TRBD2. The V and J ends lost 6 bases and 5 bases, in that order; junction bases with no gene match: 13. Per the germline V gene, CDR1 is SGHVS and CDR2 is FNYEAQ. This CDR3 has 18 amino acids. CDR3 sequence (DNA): TGTGCCAGCAGTCACCCGGGACTAGCGGGAGGACTCCAGGAGACCCAGTACTTC. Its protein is CASSHPGLAGGLQETQYF.

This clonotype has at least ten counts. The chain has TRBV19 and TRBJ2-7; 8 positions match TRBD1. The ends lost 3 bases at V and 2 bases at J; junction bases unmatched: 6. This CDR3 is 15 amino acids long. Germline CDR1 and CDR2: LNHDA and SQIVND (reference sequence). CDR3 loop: CASSIGQGQAYEQYF. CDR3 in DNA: TGTGCCAGTAGTATCGGACAGGGACAGGCCTACGAGCAGTACTTC.